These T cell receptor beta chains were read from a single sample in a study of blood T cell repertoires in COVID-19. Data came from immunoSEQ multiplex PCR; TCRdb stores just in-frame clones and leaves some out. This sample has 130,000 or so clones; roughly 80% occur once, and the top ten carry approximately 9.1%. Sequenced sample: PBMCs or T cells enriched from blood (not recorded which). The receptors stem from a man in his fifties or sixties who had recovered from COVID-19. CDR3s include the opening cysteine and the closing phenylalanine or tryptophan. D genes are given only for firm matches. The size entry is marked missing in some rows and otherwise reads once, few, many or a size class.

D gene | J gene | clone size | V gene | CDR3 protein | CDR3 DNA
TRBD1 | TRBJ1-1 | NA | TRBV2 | CASSGNRGTEAFF | TGTGCCAGCAGTGGTAACAGGGGGACTGAAGCTTTCTTT
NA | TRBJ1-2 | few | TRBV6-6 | CASSYHTTNYGYTF | TGTGCCAGCAGTTATCACACCACTAACTATGGCTACACCTTC
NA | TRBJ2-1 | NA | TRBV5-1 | CASSFLTGEYNEQFF | TGCGCCAGCAGCTTTCTGACTGGCGAATACAATGAGCAGTTCTTC
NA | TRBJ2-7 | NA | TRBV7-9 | CASSLATHPYEQYF | TGTGCCAGCAGCTTAGCAACACACCCCTACGAGCAGTACTTC
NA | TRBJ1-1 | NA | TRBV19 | CASLPSTNTEAFF | TGTGCCAGTCTCCCCTCCACAAACACTGAAGCTTTCTTT
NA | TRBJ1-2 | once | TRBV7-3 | CASSSEDSYGYTF | TGTGCCAGCAGCTCAGAGGACAGCTATGGCTACACCTTC
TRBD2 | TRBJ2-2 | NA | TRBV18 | CASSPQRGGKTGELFF | TGTGCCAGCTCACCCCAGCGGGGGGGCAAAACCGGGGAGCTGTTTTTT
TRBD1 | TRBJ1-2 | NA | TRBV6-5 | CASSRGQKYGYTF | TGTGCCAGCAGTAGGGGACAGAAATATGGCTACACCTTC
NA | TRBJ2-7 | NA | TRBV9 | CASSPNEGLYEQYF | TGTGCCAGCAGCCCTAATGAAGGACTATACGAGCAGTACTTC
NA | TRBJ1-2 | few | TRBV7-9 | CASSLGVGLYGYTF | TGTGCCAGCAGCTTAGGGGTCGGACTCTATGGCTACACCTTC
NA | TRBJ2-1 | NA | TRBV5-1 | CASSLDQGSVNEQFF | TGCGCCAGCAGCTTGGATCAGGGGAGCGTCAATGAGCAGTTCTTC
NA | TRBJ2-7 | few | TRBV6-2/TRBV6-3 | CASSYRDNAYEQYF | TGTGCCAGCAGTTACCGGGACAACGCCTACGAGCAGTACTTC
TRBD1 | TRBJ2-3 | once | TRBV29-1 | CSVGGTGQDTQYF | TGCAGCGTTGGGGGGACAGGGCAAGATACGCAGTATTTT
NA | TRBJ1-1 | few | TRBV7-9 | CASSLGQGNTEAFF | TGTGCCAGCAGCTTAGGGCAGGGGAACACTGAAGCTTTCTTT
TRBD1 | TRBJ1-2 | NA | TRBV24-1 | CATTTGTGNGYTF | TGTGCCACCACCACCGGGACAGGGAATGGCTACACCTTC
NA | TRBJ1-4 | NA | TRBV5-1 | CASSFSGATNEKLFF | TGCGCCAGCAGCTTCTCAGGGGCAACTAATGAAAAACTGTTTTTT
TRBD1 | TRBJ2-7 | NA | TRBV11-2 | CASSLERTGGEQYF | TGTGCCAGCAGCTTAGAACGCACAGGGGGTGAGCAGTACTTC
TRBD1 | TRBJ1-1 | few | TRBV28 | CASSLLQGNGAFF | TGTGCCAGCAGTTTATTACAGGGGAACGGGGCTTTCTTT
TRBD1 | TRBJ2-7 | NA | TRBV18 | CASAPLVGQGYEQYF | TGTGCCAGCGCACCCCTTGTGGGACAGGGTTACGAGCAGTACTTC
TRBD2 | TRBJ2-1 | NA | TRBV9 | CASSASGGARNEQFF | TGTGCCAGCAGCGCCAGCGGGGGGGCGAGGAATGAGCAGTTCTTC
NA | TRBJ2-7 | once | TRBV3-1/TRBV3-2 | CASRPRGYSYEQYF | TGTGCCAGCAGACCACGGGGTTACTCCTACGAGCAGTACTTC
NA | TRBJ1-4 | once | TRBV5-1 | CASSLPEEGEKLFF | TGCGCCAGCAGCTTACCGGAGGAAGGTGAAAAACTGTTTTTT
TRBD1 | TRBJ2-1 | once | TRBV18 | CASSPRTGLRPKNEQFF | TGTGCCAGCTCACCACGGACAGGGCTTCGGCCGAAGAATGAGCAGTTCTTC
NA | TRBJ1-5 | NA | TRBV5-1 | CASSLTLNQPQHF | TGCGCCAGCAGCTTGACATTGAATCAGCCCCAGCATTTT
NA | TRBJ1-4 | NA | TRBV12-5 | CAILFVGQYEKLFF | TGTGCTATCCTCTTCGTGGGGCAATATGAAAAACTGTTTTTT
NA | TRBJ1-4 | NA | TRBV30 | CAWSTGLAEKLFF | TGTGCCTGGAGTACAGGGCTGGCTGAAAAACTGTTTTTT
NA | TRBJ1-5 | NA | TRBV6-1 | CASSDTGNQPQHF | TGTGCCAGCAGTGATACAGGGAATCAGCCCCAGCATTTT
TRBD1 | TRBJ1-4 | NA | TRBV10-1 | CASRKTGDEKLFF | TGCGCCAGCAGGAAGACAGGGGATGAAAAACTGTTTTTT
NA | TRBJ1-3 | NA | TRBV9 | CASSVGPRRSSGNTIYF | TGTGCCAGCAGCGTAGGCCCACGGCGGAGCTCTGGAAACACCATATATTTT
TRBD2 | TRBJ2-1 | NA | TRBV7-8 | CASSLGLAGRNEQFF | TGTGCCAGCAGCTTGGGACTAGCGGGCCGAAATGAGCAGTTCTTC
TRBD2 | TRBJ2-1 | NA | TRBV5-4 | CASSPGWTSGGYNEQFF | TGTGCCAGCAGCCCTGGATGGACTAGCGGGGGGTACAATGAGCAGTTCTTC
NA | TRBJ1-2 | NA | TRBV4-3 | CASSPQGGGFYGYTF | TGCGCCAGCAGCCCCCAGGGAGGTGGTTTCTATGGCTACACCTTC
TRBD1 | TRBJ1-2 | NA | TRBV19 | CASSHGTGLSLNYGYTF | TGTGCCAGTAGTCACGGGACAGGTCTCTCCCTCAACTATGGCTACACCTTC
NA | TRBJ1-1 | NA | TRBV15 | CATSAGGISEAFF | TGTGCCACCAGCGCCGGGGGGATATCTGAAGCTTTCTTT
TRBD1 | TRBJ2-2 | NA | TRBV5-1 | CASSLGWTGNTGELFF | TGCGCCAGCAGCTTAGGATGGACAGGGAACACCGGGGAGCTGTTTTTT
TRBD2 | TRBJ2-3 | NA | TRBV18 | CASSIGLADLTDTQYF | TGTGCCAGCTCAATAGGACTAGCGGATCTCACAGATACGCAGTATTTT
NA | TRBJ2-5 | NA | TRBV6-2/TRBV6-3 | CASSYVRGPQYF | TGTGCCAGCAGTTACGTTCGCGGCCCCCAGTACTTC
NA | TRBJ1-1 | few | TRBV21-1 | CASRKVRRLHPLQGVAPHTEAFF | TGTGCCAGCAGAAAAGTGAGACGACTCCACCCCCTACAGGGAGTCGCACCCCACACTGAAGCTTTCTTT
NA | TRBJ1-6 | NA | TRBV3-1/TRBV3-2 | CASSPLHRDNSPLHF | TGTGCCAGCAGCCCGCTCCACAGGGACAATTCACCCCTCCACTTT
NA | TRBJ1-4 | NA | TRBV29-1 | CSVLPYGEKLFF | TGCAGCGTTTTGCCCTACGGGGAAAAACTGTTTTTT
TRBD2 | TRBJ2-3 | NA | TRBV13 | CASSSAGGMGNTQYF | TGTGCCAGCAGCTCAGCGGGGGGTATGGGGAATACGCAGTATTTT
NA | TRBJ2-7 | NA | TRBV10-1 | CASSRGEQYF | TGCGCCAGCAGTCGCGGGGAGCAGTACTTC
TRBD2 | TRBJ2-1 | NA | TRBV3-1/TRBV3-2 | CASSQVLAGALSSYNEQFF | TGTGCCAGCAGCCAAGTATTAGCGGGGGCCCTAAGCTCCTACAATGAGCAGTTCTTC
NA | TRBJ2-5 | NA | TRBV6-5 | CASSYSAIGETQYF | TGTGCCAGCAGTTACTCCGCGATCGGGGAGACCCAGTACTTC
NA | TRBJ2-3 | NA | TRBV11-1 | CASSLGASVMPDTQYF | TGTGCCAGCAGCCTGGGGGCATCCGTTATGCCAGATACGCAGTATTTT
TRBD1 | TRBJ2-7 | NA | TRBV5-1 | CASSFIPAGQGASEQYF | TGCGCCAGCAGCTTTATTCCCGCGGGACAGGGGGCATCCGAGCAGTACTTC
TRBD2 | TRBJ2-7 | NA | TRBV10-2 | CASATSGAYEQYF | TGCGCCAGCGCAACTAGCGGGGCATACGAGCAGTACTTC